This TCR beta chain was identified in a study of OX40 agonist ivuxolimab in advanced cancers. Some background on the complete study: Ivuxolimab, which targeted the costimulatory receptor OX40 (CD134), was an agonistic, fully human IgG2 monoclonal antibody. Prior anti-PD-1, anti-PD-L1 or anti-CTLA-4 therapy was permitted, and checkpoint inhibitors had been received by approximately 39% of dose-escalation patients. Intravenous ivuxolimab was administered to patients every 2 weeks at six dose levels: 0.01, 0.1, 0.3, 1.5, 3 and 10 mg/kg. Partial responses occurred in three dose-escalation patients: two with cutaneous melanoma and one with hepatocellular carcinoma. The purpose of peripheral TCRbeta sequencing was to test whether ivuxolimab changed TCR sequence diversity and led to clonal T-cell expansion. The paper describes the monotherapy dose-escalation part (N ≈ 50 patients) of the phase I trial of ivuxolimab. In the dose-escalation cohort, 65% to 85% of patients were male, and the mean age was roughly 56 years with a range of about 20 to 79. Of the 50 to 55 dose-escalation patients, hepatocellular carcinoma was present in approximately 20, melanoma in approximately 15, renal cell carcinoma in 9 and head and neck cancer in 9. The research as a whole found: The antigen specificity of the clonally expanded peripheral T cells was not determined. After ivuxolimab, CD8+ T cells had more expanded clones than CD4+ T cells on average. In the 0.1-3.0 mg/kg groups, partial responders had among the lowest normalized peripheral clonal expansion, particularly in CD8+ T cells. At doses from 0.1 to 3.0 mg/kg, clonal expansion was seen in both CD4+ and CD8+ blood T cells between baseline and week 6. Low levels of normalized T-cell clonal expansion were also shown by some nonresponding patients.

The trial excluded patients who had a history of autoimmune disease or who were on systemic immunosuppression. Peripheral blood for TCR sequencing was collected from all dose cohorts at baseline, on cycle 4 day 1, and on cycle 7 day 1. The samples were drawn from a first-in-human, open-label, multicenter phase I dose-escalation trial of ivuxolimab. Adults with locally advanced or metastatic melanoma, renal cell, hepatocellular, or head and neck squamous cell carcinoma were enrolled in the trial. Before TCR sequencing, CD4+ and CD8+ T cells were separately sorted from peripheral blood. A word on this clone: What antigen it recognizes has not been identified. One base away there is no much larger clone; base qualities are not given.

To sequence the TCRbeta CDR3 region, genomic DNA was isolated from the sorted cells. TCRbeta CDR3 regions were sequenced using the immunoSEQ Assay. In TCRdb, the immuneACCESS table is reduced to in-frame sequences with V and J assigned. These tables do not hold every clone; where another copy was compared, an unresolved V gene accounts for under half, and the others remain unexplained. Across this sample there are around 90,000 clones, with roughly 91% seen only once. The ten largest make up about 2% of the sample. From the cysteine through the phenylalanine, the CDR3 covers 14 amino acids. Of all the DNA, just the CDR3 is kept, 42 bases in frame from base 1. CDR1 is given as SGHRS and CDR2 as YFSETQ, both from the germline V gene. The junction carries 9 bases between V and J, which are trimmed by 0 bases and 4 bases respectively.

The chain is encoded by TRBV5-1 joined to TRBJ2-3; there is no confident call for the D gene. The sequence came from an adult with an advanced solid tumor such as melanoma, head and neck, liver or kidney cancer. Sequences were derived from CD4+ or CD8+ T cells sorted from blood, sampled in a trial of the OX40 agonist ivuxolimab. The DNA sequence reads TGCGCCAGCAGCTTGGTTCTACCCCCAGATACGCAGTATTTT. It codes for CASSLVLPPDTQYF.